The 29 T cell receptor beta chains reported below all come from one sample, sequenced in a study of beta chain features in type 1 diabetes. Expressed TCRB transcripts were sequenced after all isolated RNA was converted to cDNA. The table came from immunoSEQ multiplex PCR; TCRdb's copy has only in-frame clones and leaves some out. Among some 250,000 clones, roughly a tenth were seen once, and the ten largest hold over 0.015%. General study points: Significant though moderate, a shortening of TCRB CDR3s appeared in all four CD4+ subsets of Type 1 diabetes patients.

Their antigens are not known. Sequenced: naive CD4+ T cells from blood. The receptors shown here come from a man aged 25-45 years with type 1 diabetes.

The sample holds a few counts of this clone. This sequence joins TRBV30 and TRBJ2-5, with 9 bases aligning to TRBD2. The germline V gene encodes CDR1 GTSNPN and CDR2 SVGIG (reference sequence). Trimming cost V 5 bases and J 5 bases; bases outside gene matches: 9. This CDR3 comprises 14 residues. CDR3 nucleotide sequence: TGTGCCTGGCCCCCAGCGGGGGGTAGGGAGACCCAGTACTTC. Amino acids: CAWPPAGGRETQYF.

The CDR3 sequence: CASSQEQGKSGYTF. The CDR3 DNA sequence: TGCGCCAGCAGCCAAGAACAGGGGAAAAGTGGCTACACCTTC. The J gene is TRBJ1-2, the V gene TRBV4-1, with 7 bases aligning to TRBD1. The CDR3 loop spans 14 amino acids. Germline V gene sequence: CDR1 MGHRA, CDR2 YSYEKL. The J segment lost 7 bases and the V segment lost 0 bases, leaving 5 bases of the junction unmatched.

This clone was seen a few times. The chain is built from TRBV5-6 and TRBJ2-1, with TRBD2 matching 7 bases. The CDR3 has 16 residues. Germline V CDR1 and CDR2: SGHDT, YYEEEE. Trimming took 1 base from V and 4 from J; bases not matched to a gene: 8. In nucleotides, the CDR3 is TGTGCCAGCAGCTTGAGAACGTCTAGCGGTTACAATGAGCAGTTCTTC. This codes for CASSLRTSSGYNEQFF.

The CDR3 sequence is CASSLYRSSGANVLTF. As DNA, the CDR3 is TGTGCCAGCAGCCTTTACAGGTCCTCTGGGGCCAACGTCCTGACTTTC. This chain uses TRBV9 with TRBJ2-6, with TRBD1 as a possible D gene (5 bases). The V end lost 4 bases, the J end lost 0 bases, and 11 bases lay between the germline ends. CDR1 and CDR2 (germline): SGDLS, YYNGEE. The CDR3 is 16 residues long.

The chain carries TRBV18 and TRBJ1-5, with D possibly being TRBD1 (6 bases). The germline CDR1 and CDR2 sequences are KGHSH and LQKENI. This CDR3 is built from 15 residues. The V and J ends lost 6 bases and 2 bases respectively, with 14 bases between them. The chain's CDR3 is CASSPTGNGNQPQHF. The CDR3 DNA follows: TGTGCCAGCTCGCCTACAGGGAATGGCAATCAGCCCCAGCATTTT.

The chain is built from TRBV18 and TRBJ1-2, with D unresolved. Germline CDR1 KGHSH, CDR2 LQKENI. This CDR3 has 14 residues. Deletions cut 2 bases from V and 6 bases from J, with 13 bases between. Here the CDR3 DNA reads TGTGCCAGCTCACCAAGTCGGGAATTACATGGCTACACCTTC. Encoded protein: CASSPSRELHGYTF.

This sequence joins TRBV7-9 and TRBJ2-1; 8 bases align to TRBD2. Per the germline V gene, CDR1 is SEHNR and CDR2 is FQNEAQ (reference sequence). This CDR3 has 17 amino acids. V lost 4 bases and J lost 3; bases outside the gene matches: 11. CDR3 loop: CASSSSRGGAYYNEQFF. In DNA form, the CDR3 reads TGTGCCAGCAGCTCATCCCGGGGGGGGGCCTACTACAATGAGCAGTTCTTC.

The rearrangement links TRBV4-2 to TRBJ2-5; 7 bases match TRBD1. Germline CDR1 and CDR2: LGHNA and YNFKEQ. With V trimmed by 1 base and J by 12 bases, 5 bases remained unmatched. The CDR3 spans 12 residues. The chain's CDR3 is CASSQGDGTEYF. The CDR3 region has the DNA TGTGCCAGCAGCCAAGGCGACGGGACAGAGTACTTC.

In its sample, this clone was seen a few times. This chain uses TRBV7-2 with TRBJ2-5; D perhaps matches TRBD2 (5 bases). The CDR3 is 14 amino acids. Germline V gene data show CDR1 as SGHTA and CDR2 as FQGNSA. V lost 5 bases to trimming and J lost 3 bases, with 13 bases between them. CDR3 in amino acids: CASSGRRGKETQYF. In DNA form, the CDR3 reads TGTGCCAGCAGCGGAAGACGGGGAAAAGAGACCCAGTACTTC. Filled out from reference TRBV7-2 and TRBJ2-5, the complete variable domain reads GAGVSQSPSNKVTEKGKDVELRCDPISGHTALYWYRQSLGQGLEFLIYFQGNSAPDKSGLPSDRFSAERTGGSVSTLTIQRTQQEDSAVYLCASSGRRGKETQYFGPGTRLLVL.

The rearrangement links TRBV28 to TRBJ2-3; a possible D gene is TRBD2 (5 bases). Between the trimmed V and J ends, which lost 7 bases and 0 bases, there was a span of 5 bases. Germline V lookup: CDR1 MDHEN, CDR2 SYDVKM. This CDR3 contains 12 residues. CDR3 loop: CASTGSTDTQYF. The DNA for the CDR3 is TGTGCCAGCACGGGGAGCACAGATACGCAGTATTTT.

This rearrangement joins TRBV28 to TRBJ1-2, with D uncertain. Trimming removed 7 bases from V and 5 bases from J, with 17 bases in between. Germline CDR1 MDHEN, CDR2 SYDVKM. This CDR3 region has 14 residues. The CDR3 sequence is CASTWSGEVYGYTF. In DNA form, the CDR3 reads TGTGCCAGCACATGGAGCGGGGAAGTGTATGGCTACACCTTC.

Concerning this clone: This specimen includes other DNA sequences encoding the same CDR3. Here the CDR3 DNA reads TGCGCCAGCAGCTTGGGGGGGGACCAAGAGACCCAGTACTTC. This translates into CASSLGGDQETQYF. The chain joins TRBV5-1 to TRBJ2-5, with a possible D match to TRBD2 (6 bases). CDR1 SGHRS and CDR2 YFSETQ come from the germline V gene. The CDR3 runs 14 residues. The V end lost 0 bases, the J end lost 0 bases, and 6 bases lay between the germline ends.

This clone was seen a handful of times. The chain links TRBV7-8 to TRBJ2-7; no definite D call. Trimming removed 3 bases from V and 6 bases from J, with 15 bases in between. The CDR3 contains 14 residues. Germline CDR1 reads SGHVS; CDR2 reads FQNEAQ. CDR3 amino acids: CASSFRPQQSEQYF. CDR3 coding DNA: TGTGCCAGCAGCTTCCGCCCCCAACAGAGCGAGCAGTACTTC.

This clone appeared a few times. The J gene is TRBJ2-7, the V gene TRBV21-1; TRBD2, the table's D call, was not compared with the DNA. TRBV21-1 is listed as a pseudogene. CDR3 length: 12 residues. In DNA form, the CDR3 reads TGTGCCAGCAGCACCCCCGGGGGCGAGCAGTACTTC. Protein: CASSTPGGEQYF.

The gene calls are TRBV5-1 and TRBJ2-3; 7 nucleotides align to TRBD1. CDR3 size: 14 residues. Looked up from germline, CDR1 is SGHRS and CDR2 is YFSETQ. The V gene end was trimmed by 0 bases and the J gene end by 5 bases; junction bases not matched to a gene: 3. CDR3 amino acids: CASSLGGGQDTQYF. Here the CDR3 DNA reads TGCGCCAGCAGCTTGGGAGGGGGCCAAGATACGCAGTATTTT.

This clone has only a few counts. The chain recombines TRBV2 with TRBJ2-1; unclear D gene. The CDR3 loop spans 11 amino acids. Germline assignment: CDR1 SNHLY and CDR2 FYNNEI. Trimming left V 8 bases short and J 4 bases short, with 6 bases between. The CDR3: CASEVYNEQFF. The CDR3 DNA follows: TGTGCCAGCGAGGTGTACAATGAGCAGTTCTTC.

The V gene is TRBV5-1, the J gene TRBJ2-7; TRBD1 aligns across 9 bases. Trimming removed 1 base from V and 1 base from J; junction bases left unmatched: 9. Looked up from germline, CDR1 is SGHRS and CDR2 is YFSETQ. This CDR3 is built from 17 residues. CDR3 DNA: TGCGCCAGCAGCTTGTTTGGGTTGGACAGGGGTTCCTACGAGCAGTACTTC. Encoded protein: CASSLFGLDRGSYEQYF. Together with reference TRBV5-1 and TRBJ2-7, the CDR3 gives the full variable domain: KAGVTQTPRYLIKTRGQQVTLSCSPISGHRSVSWYQQTPGQGLQFLFEYFSETQRNKGNFPGRFSGRQFSNSRSEMNVSTLELGDSALYLCASSLFGLDRGSYEQYFGPGTRLTVT.

The gene calls are TRBV27 and TRBJ2-7, with TRBD2 identical over 11 bases. Germline V gene data show CDR1 as MNHEY and CDR2 as SMNVEV (reference sequence). Trimming took 3 bases from V and 3 from J; bases not matched to a gene: 10. The CDR3 is 17 amino acids. The CDR3 DNA is TGTGCCAGCAGTTTGGGGCTAGCGGGGGGATTAAACTACGAGCAGTACTTC. The encoded protein is CASSLGLAGGLNYEQYF.

CDR3 loop: CASSFTTGGTEAFF. In DNA, the CDR3 is TGTGCCAGCAGCTTCACGACAGGGGGCACTGAAGCTTTCTTT. The V and J genes are TRBV7-2 and TRBJ1-1; TRBD1 matches at 9 bases. Unmatched junction bases numbered 3, after V lost 3 bases and J lost 4 bases. The CDR3 spans 14 residues. Germline CDR1 SGHTA, CDR2 FQGNSA.

The CDR3 reads CASSPQGGYTEAFF. The CDR3 bases are TGTGCCAGCAGCCCACAGGGGGGTTATACTGAAGCTTTCTTT. This chain uses TRBV7-2 with TRBJ1-1; 8 bases are shared with TRBD1. This CDR3 is 14 amino acids long. J gave up 5 bases and V 5 bases, and 7 bases lay outside the gene matches. CDR1 is SGHTA and CDR2 is FQGNSA in the germline V gene. Together with reference TRBV7-2 and TRBJ1-1, the CDR3 gives the full variable domain: GAGVSQSPSNKVTEKGKDVELRCDPISGHTALYWYRQSLGQGLEFLIYFQGNSAPDKSGLPSDRFSAERTGGSVSTLTIQRTQQEDSAVYLCASSPQGGYTEAFFGQGTRLTVV.

The rearrangement links TRBV11-2 to TRBJ1-2, with 8 positions matching TRBD1. With V trimmed by 5 bases and J by 8 bases, 10 bases remained unmatched. The CDR3 contains 14 residues. In germline, CDR1 is SGHAT, CDR2 FQNNGV. The CDR3 loop is CASSTSDRGGGYTF. The CDR3 DNA is TGTGCCAGCAGCACAAGCGACAGGGGAGGAGGCTACACCTTC.

For the CDR3, the DNA is TGTGCCAGCGGACGGAGGACAGATTCCTACAATGAGCAGTTCTTC. As protein: CASGRRTDSYNEQFF. V is TRBV7-9 and J is TRBJ2-1; D may be TRBD1 (6 bases). Trimming removed 8 bases from V and 1 base from J, with 15 bases in between. Germline loops: CDR1 SEHNR, CDR2 FQNEAQ (reference sequence). The length of the CDR3 is 15 residues.

J is TRBJ2-7 and V is TRBV30; a weak D match, TRBD1 (6 bases). CDR3 length: 13 amino acids. V was cut by 2 bases and J by 4 bases, with 12 bases left in between. CDR1 and CDR2 (germline): GTSNPN, SVGIG (reference sequence). Here the CDR3 DNA reads TGTGCCTGGAGTCGGCAGGGGTCATACGAGCAGTACTTC. Its protein product is CAWSRQGSYEQYF.

The gene calls are TRBV28 and TRBJ2-5, with D unresolved. Looked up from germline, CDR1 is MDHEN and CDR2 is SYDVKM. V lost 2 bases, J lost 5 bases, and 6 bases lay in between. The CDR3 runs 12 residues. CDR3 nucleotide sequence: TGTGCCAGCAGTTTAAACACGGAGACCCAGTACTTC. It codes for CASSLNTETQYF.

Only a few counts were recorded for this clone. The V and J genes are TRBV7-9 and TRBJ2-1; TRBD2 matches at 7 bases. CDR1 SEHNR and CDR2 FQNEAQ come from the germline V gene (reference sequence). The V gene end was trimmed by 5 bases and the J gene end by 1 base; junction bases not matched to a gene: 2. The CDR3 is 14 amino acids. CDR3 DNA: TGTGCCAGCAGCCGACTAGCTTCCTACAATGAGCAGTTCTTC. Encoded protein: CASSRLASYNEQFF. Filled out from reference TRBV7-9 and TRBJ2-1, the complete variable domain reads DTGVSQNPRHKITKRGQNVTFRCDPISEHNRLYWYRQTLGQGPEFLTYFQNEAQLEKSRLLSDRFSAERPKGSFSTLEIQRTEQGDSAMYLCASSRLASYNEQFFGPGTRLTVL.

The table lists this clone with a few counts. The genes are TRBV19 and TRBJ1-5; perhaps TRBD1 as D (5 bases). Germline CDR1 is LNHDA and CDR2 is SQIVND (reference sequence). The CDR3 length is 13 residues. V was clipped by 7 bases and J by 6 bases, with 13 bases between them. CDR3 protein: CASNAGGSQPQHF. The CDR3 DNA sequence: TGTGCCAGTAACGCCGGGGGTAGTCAGCCCCAGCATTTT. The complete variable domain, with remaining parts taken from reference TRBV19 and TRBJ1-5, reads DGGITQSPKYLFRKEGQNVTLSCEQNLNHDAMYWYRQDPGQGLRLIYYSQIVNDFQKGDIAEGYSVSREKKESFPLTVTSAQKNPTAFYLCASNAGGSQPQHFGDGTRLSIL.

This clone came up a few times. This chain's CDR3 is CASSLEGGTSEAFF. CDR3 in DNA: TGTGCCAGCAGCTTAGAGGGGGGGACCAGTGAAGCTTTCTTT. This chain joins TRBV7-9 and TRBJ1-1; D is possibly TRBD1 (6 bases). CDR3 length: 14 residues. Trimming shortened V by 1 base and J by 7 bases, and 13 bases separated the two germline ends. The germline gives CDR1 SEHNR, CDR2 FQNEAQ (reference sequence).

The chain links TRBV7-2 to TRBJ2-5, with 7 bases fitting TRBD1. There are 13 residues in the CDR3. J lost 5 bases, V lost 7 bases, and 7 bases had no gene match. The V gene's germline CDR1 is SGHTA and CDR2 FQGNSA. DNA of the CDR3: TGTGCCAGCAAAGCAGGGGGTTGGGAGACCCAGTACTTC. Translation: CASKAGGWETQYF.

A few counts support this clone. The chain carries TRBV14 and TRBJ1-6; D ambiguous. Germline assignment: CDR1 SGHDN and CDR2 FVKESK. This CDR3 contains 16 residues. The germline V and J ends were trimmed by 0 bases and 6 bases, with 12 bases remaining between them. The CDR3 bases are TGTGCCAGCAGCCAAGATATGGCAGCGGCTAATTCACCCCTCCACTTT. This gives the protein CASSQDMAAANSPLHF.